The 27 T cell receptor beta chains in this list originate from one sample, sequenced in a study of CD8+ T cells in alopecia areata. Once RNA had been extracted, it was reverse transcribed into cDNA to act as the sequencing template. Profiling relied on immunoSEQ multiplex PCR, and the TCRdb table lists in-frame clones only, not all of them. The sample has approximately 150,000 clones; more than 40% are singletons. Sequencing was performed on CD4+ T cells sorted from blood. These receptors all come from a human donor with alopecia areata.

The gene calls are TRBV29-1 and TRBJ2-1, with TRBD2 matching 14 bases. CDR3 length: 16 amino acids. Trimming took 4 bases from V and 0 from J; bases not matched to a gene: 2. The V gene's germline CDR1 is SQVTM and CDR2 ANQGSEA. The CDR3 is CSVGLAGGPSYNEQFF. The CDR3 nucleotides read TGCAGCGTTGGACTAGCGGGAGGGCCCTCCTACAATGAGCAGTTCTTC.

This chain links TRBV28 with TRBJ2-7; TRBD2 agrees at 11 bases. Germline CDR1 MDHEN, CDR2 SYDVKM. V dropped 8 bases and J dropped 1; count of bases not matched to a gene: 7. This CDR3 is 15 amino acids long. CDR3 nucleotide sequence: TGTGCCAGCGGGGACCCTAGCGGGGGGTCCTACGAGCAGTACTTC. It codes for CASGDPSGGSYEQYF.

The gene calls are TRBV10-2 and TRBJ2-5, with TRBD2 as a possible D gene (5 bases). The CDR3 has 13 amino acids. The V and J ends lost 2 bases and 4 bases respectively, with 8 bases between them. CDR1 WSHSY and CDR2 SAAADI come from the germline V gene. The CDR3: CASSEASSETQYF. In DNA form, the CDR3 reads TGCGCCAGCAGTGAGGCTAGCTCAGAGACCCAGTACTTC.

The V call is TRBV5-1, the J call TRBJ2-1; 13 bases are shared with TRBD2. Germline assignment: CDR1 SGHRS and CDR2 YFSETQ. V shed 3 bases and J 0 bases; nucleotides not matched to a gene: 6. The CDR3 is made up of 18 amino acids. As DNA, the CDR3 is TGCGCCAGCAGCTCCGGGACTAGCGGGAAGAGCTCCTACAATGAGCAGTTCTTC. Residues: CASSSGTSGKSSYNEQFF.

The chain couples TRBV5-4 to TRBJ2-3; D perhaps matches TRBD2 (5 bases). V was clipped by 2 bases and J by 1 base, with 8 bases between them. From germline, CDR1 is SGHNT and CDR2 YYREEE (reference sequence). This CDR3 is built from 14 residues. CDR3 DNA: TGTGCCAGCAGCTTAATCGGGGGCACAGATACGCAGTATTTT. It yields the protein CASSLIGGTDTQYF.

The V and J genes are TRBV15 and TRBJ2-3; D is ambiguous. This CDR3 contains 12 residues. V lost 0 bases to trimming and J lost 8 bases, with 6 bases between them. Germline V gives CDR1 LNHNV, CDR2 YYDKDF (reference sequence). The CDR3 reads CATSRDPGTQYF. Here the CDR3 DNA reads TGTGCCACCAGCAGAGATCCGGGTACGCAGTATTTT.

The chain is built from TRBV28 and TRBJ1-5; TRBD1 might be the D (5 bases). Germline V CDR1 and CDR2: MDHEN, SYDVKM. V lost 6 bases and J lost 7, with 19 bases in between. This CDR3 is 15 amino acids long. CDR3 DNA sequence: TGTGCCAGCAGGTCCTGGGGGGAGGGAGGACAGCCCCAGCATTTT. This gives the protein CASRSWGEGGQPQHF.

This chain uses TRBV11-2 with TRBJ2-7; the match to TRBD2 covers 16 bases. V dropped 5 bases and J dropped 5; count of bases not matched to a gene: 6. Germline V gene data show CDR1 as SGHAT and CDR2 as FQNNGV. This CDR3 is built from 16 residues. The CDR3 region is CASSLGTSGRAHEQYF. CDR3 nucleotides: TGTGCCAGCAGCCTAGGGACTAGCGGGAGGGCCCACGAGCAGTACTTC.

This clone turned up a few times. Additional DNA sequences in this sample encode the identical CDR3. The genes are TRBV29-1 and TRBJ1-4; possibly TRBD1 for D (6 bases). This CDR3 comprises 13 residues. Germline CDR1 and CDR2: SQVTM and ANQGSEA. The V end lost 3 bases, the J end lost 3 bases, and 8 bases lay between the germline ends. The CDR3 nucleotides are TGCAGCGTTGAGACAGGCTCTAATGAAAAACTGTTTTTT. Encoded protein: CSVETGSNEKLFF.

CDR3 in amino acids: CASSSLTSGFSYEQYF. Here the CDR3 DNA reads TGCGCCAGCAGCAGCCTGACTAGCGGATTCTCCTACGAGCAGTACTTC. V gene TRBV5-1 combines with J gene TRBJ2-7, with 9 bases matching TRBD2. CDR1 and CDR2 from the germline V gene are SGHRS and YFSETQ. V lost 4 bases and J lost 0; bases outside the gene matches: 8. The CDR3 consists of 16 residues.

The chain uses TRBV30 and TRBJ1-2; 7 nucleotides align to TRBD1. CDR1 is GTSNPN, CDR2 SVGIG, per germline (reference sequence). CDR3 length: 13 residues. Trimming cost V 4 bases and J 3 bases; bases outside gene matches: 5. The CDR3 loop is CAWNPQGHYGYTF. CDR3 DNA sequence: TGTGCCTGGAATCCACAGGGGCACTATGGCTACACCTTC.

This clone has just one count. The V call is TRBV27, the J call TRBJ2-2, with 8 bases identical to TRBD2. The ends lost 5 bases at V and 1 base at J; junction bases unmatched: 9. CDR3 length: 17 amino acids. Germline loops: CDR1 MNHEY, CDR2 SMNVEV (reference sequence). The CDR3 spells CASSPFGSGRNTGELFF. The CDR3, as DNA: TGTGCCAGCAGTCCCTTCGGAAGCGGGAGGAACACCGGGGAGCTGTTTTTT.

The rearrangement uses TRBV30 and TRBJ2-1; 10 nucleotides align to TRBD2. The CDR3 sequence is 15 residues long. Germline CDR1 GTSNPN, CDR2 SVGIG (reference sequence). V was clipped by 2 bases and J by 8 bases; unmatched bases: 9. The CDR3 loop reads CAWSPQAGGGYEQFF. In nucleotides, the CDR3 is TGTGCCTGGAGTCCACAAGCGGGAGGGGGCTATGAGCAGTTCTTC.

The rearrangement joins TRBV25-1 to TRBJ2-7; D may be TRBD1 (5 bases). The germline V gene encodes CDR1 MGHDK and CDR2 SYGVNS. The CDR3 has 13 amino acids. The V gene lost 5 bases and the J gene lost 3 bases, with 11 bases spanning the gap. For the CDR3, the DNA is TGTGCCAGCAGTAGGGGTTCCTACTACGAGCAGTACTTC. It is translated as CASSRGSYYEQYF.

J is TRBJ1-1 and V is TRBV5-1; D gene uncertain. The V gene lost 1 base and the J gene lost 1 base, with 5 bases spanning the gap. The CDR3 is 13 residues long. Germline assignment: CDR1 SGHRS and CDR2 YFSETQ. The CDR3 DNA reads as TGCGCCAGCAGCTTGTTAGCGAACACTGAAGCTTTCTTT. Protein product: CASSLLANTEAFF.

The chain uses TRBV5-1 and TRBJ1-2; D is unresolved. V gave up 0 bases and J gave up 3 bases, with 6 bases separating them. Germline lookup yields CDR1 SGHRS and CDR2 YFSETQ. This CDR3 comprises 13 residues. The CDR3 DNA reads as TGCGCCAGCAGCTTGGACACCGACTATGGCTACACCTTC. Translated: CASSLDTDYGYTF.

The sample holds many counts of this clone. V is TRBV14 and J is TRBJ2-1, with D possibly matching TRBD2 (5 bases). Trimming took 2 bases from V and 6 from J, leaving 8 bases between them. Germline V gene sequence: CDR1 SGHDN, CDR2 FVKESK. The CDR3 runs 13 residues. In nucleotides, the CDR3 is TGTGCCAGCAGCCAAACTAGGACCAATGAGCAGTTCTTC. It is translated as CASSQTRTNEQFF.

This clone has only a few counts. The chain carries TRBV28 and TRBJ2-5, with D possibly being TRBD1 (6 bases). Germline CDR1 and CDR2: MDHEN and SYDVKM. The germline V and J ends were trimmed by 5 bases and 2 bases, with 15 bases remaining between them. There are 15 residues in the CDR3. The CDR3 DNA reads TGTGCCAGCAGTCCCCTATACAGGGCTCAAGAGACCCAGTACTTC. It codes for CASSPLYRAQETQYF. The entire variable domain, with the rest obtained from reference TRBV28 and TRBJ2-5, is as follows: DVKVTQSSRYLVKRTGEKVFLECVQDMDHENMFWYRQDPGLGLRLIYFSYDVKMKEKGDIPEGYSVSREKKERFSLILESASTNQTSMYLCASSPLYRAQETQYFGPGTRLLVL.

Only a few counts were recorded for this clone. The CDR3 is CASSQGGDTQYF. The DNA for the CDR3 is TGTGCCAGCAGTCAGGGGGGGGATACGCAGTATTTT. The gene calls are TRBV28 and TRBJ2-3; D is possibly TRBD1 or TRBD2 (7 bases each). The ends were cut back, 5 bases at V and 6 bases at J, with 9 bases in the middle. The CDR3 length is 12 residues. Germline-derived CDR1 and CDR2 are MDHEN and SYDVKM.

This rearrangement joins TRBV7-3 to TRBJ2-2; 7 nucleotides line up with TRBD1. J was trimmed by 6 bases and V by 4 bases; bases with no gene match: 11. The length of the CDR3 is 16 residues. The germline CDR1 and CDR2 sequences are SGHTA and FQGTGA. Written as DNA, the CDR3 is TGTGCCAGCAGCTCCACCGGGACAGTGATGGCCGGGGAGCTGTTTTTT. As protein: CASSSTGTVMAGELFF.

The genes are TRBV5-4 and TRBJ2-2; unclear D gene. The CDR3 is made up of 14 amino acids. The V gene's germline CDR1 is SGHNT and CDR2 YYREEE (reference sequence). Trimming stripped 5 bases from V and 5 bases from J, with 13 bases between. As DNA, the CDR3 is TGTGCCAGCAGTCCCCCTTTGGGGACCGGGGAGCTGTTTTTT. It specifies CASSPPLGTGELFF. Based on the CDR3 plus reference TRBV5-4 and TRBJ2-2, the full variable domain is ETGVTQSPTHLIKTRGQQVTLRCSSQSGHNTVSWYQQALGQGPQFIFQYYREEENGRGNFPPRFSGLQFPNYSSELNVNALELDDSALYLCASSPPLGTGELFFGEGSRLTVL.

This clone occurred a few times. The genes are TRBV28 and TRBJ2-4; D ambiguous. Germline CDR1 MDHEN, CDR2 SYDVKM. V shed 1 base and J shed 10 bases, with 8 bases lying between them. This CDR3 spans 12 amino acids. Here the CDR3 DNA reads TGTGCCAGCAGTTTATCGGCAGGAATTCAGTACTTC. Residues: CASSLSAGIQYF.

This sequence joins TRBV5-1 and TRBJ1-2, with unresolved D. The CDR3 covers 15 residues. With 0 bases removed from V and 4 bases from J, the gap between germline ends came to 13 bases. Germline CDR1 SGHRS, CDR2 YFSETQ. CDR3 in amino acids: CASSLAPSLGYGYTF. As DNA, the CDR3 is TGCGCCAGCAGCTTGGCTCCGAGTCTTGGCTATGGCTACACCTTC. Full variable domain (remainder filled in from reference TRBV5-1 and TRBJ1-2): KAGVTQTPRYLIKTRGQQVTLSCSPISGHRSVSWYQQTPGQGLQFLFEYFSETQRNKGNFPGRFSGRQFSNSRSEMNVSTLELGDSALYLCASSLAPSLGYGYTFGSGTRLTVV.

V gene TRBV5-1 combines with J gene TRBJ1-2; D is uncertain. The CDR3 runs to 15 residues. Trimming took 3 bases from V and 7 from J, leaving 19 bases between them. In germline, CDR1 is SGHRS, CDR2 YFSETQ. CDR3 region: CASSSGGWVLSGYTF. The CDR3 coding sequence is TGCGCCAGCAGCTCTGGCGGGTGGGTGCTCTCTGGCTACACCTTC.

This sequence joins TRBV29-1 and TRBJ2-7; TRBD1 matches 10 bases. Trimming at V came to 7 bases and at J to 3 bases, leaving 3 bases not matched to a gene. Germline values: CDR1 SQVTM, CDR2 ANQGSEA. The CDR3 length is 12 residues. The CDR3 nucleotides are TGCAGCGCTAGGACAGGGGGCTACGAGCAGTACTTC. The encoded protein is CSARTGGYEQYF.

This rearrangement joins TRBV28 to TRBJ1-4; D is unresolved. The V and J ends lost 6 bases and 0 bases respectively, with 14 bases between them. The CDR3 runs to 16 residues. In germline, CDR1 is MDHEN, CDR2 SYDVKM. In DNA form, the CDR3 reads TGTGCCAGCAGCCCCGACAAGAGTTCAACTAATGAAAAACTGTTTTTT. Translated: CASSPDKSSTNEKLFF.

This sequence joins TRBV28 and TRBJ2-1, with 10 nucleotides matching TRBD2. Looked up from germline, CDR1 is MDHEN and CDR2 is SYDVKM. This CDR3 spans 14 amino acids. V was pared by 6 bases and J by 9 bases, with 8 bases of the junction left unmatched. The CDR3 nucleotides are TGTGCCAGCAGGGGGCTAGCGGGAGACCGTGAGCAGTTCTTC. This codes for CASRGLAGDREQFF. Filled out from reference TRBV28 and TRBJ2-1, the complete variable domain reads DVKVTQSSRYLVKRTGEKVFLECVQDMDHENMFWYRQDPGLGLRLIYFSYDVKMKEKGDIPEGYSVSREKKERFSLILESASTNQTSMYLCASRGLAGDREQFFGPGTRLTVL.